This T cell receptor beta chain is from a study of identical twins. General study results and limits: Monozygotic twin pairs showed more out-of-frame TCR alpha sharing than models estimated. Conclusions relied on cross-sectional statistical analysis, not following the same donors.

This clonotype was observed at least ten times. Antigen: not known. TCRdb reprocessed the 5' RACE reads via MiXCR and lists one record per CDR3 protein. The sample records 200,000 to 250,000 distinct CDR3 sequences, about 7.5% being singletons. Germline V gene sequence: CDR1 SGHTA, CDR2 FQGNSA. This CDR3 comprises 14 residues. The V gene lost 6 bases and the J gene lost 5 bases, with 14 bases spanning the gap. These data were likewise used in another study, on yellow fever vaccine responses in identical twins. That publication notes: The authors reported partly convergent, partly personalized vaccine responses in identical twins.

The chain links TRBV7-2 to TRBJ1-3; D gene unclear. Source material: memory (CD45RO+) T cells sorted from blood. The source is a young woman in good health. This CDR3 is CASRLGSTRNTIYF. The DNA for the CDR3 is TGTGCCAGCAGGCTAGGGAGTACACGAAACACCATATATTTT.